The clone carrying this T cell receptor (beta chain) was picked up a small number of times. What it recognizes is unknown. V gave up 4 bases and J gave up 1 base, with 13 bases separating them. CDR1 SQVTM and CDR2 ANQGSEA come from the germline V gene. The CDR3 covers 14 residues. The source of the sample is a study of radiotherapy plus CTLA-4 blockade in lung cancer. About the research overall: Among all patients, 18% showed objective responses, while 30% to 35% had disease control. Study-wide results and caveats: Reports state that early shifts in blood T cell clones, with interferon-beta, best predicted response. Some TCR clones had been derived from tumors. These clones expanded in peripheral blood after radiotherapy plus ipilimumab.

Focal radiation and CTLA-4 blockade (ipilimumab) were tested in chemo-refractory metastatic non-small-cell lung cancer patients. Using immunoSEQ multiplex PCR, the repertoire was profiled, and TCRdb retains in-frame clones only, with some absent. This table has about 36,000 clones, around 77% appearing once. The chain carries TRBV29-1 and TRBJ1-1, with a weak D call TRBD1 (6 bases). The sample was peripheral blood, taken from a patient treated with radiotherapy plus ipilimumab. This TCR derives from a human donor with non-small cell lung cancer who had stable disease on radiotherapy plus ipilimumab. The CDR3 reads CSVARDTKNTEAFF. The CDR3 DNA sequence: TGCAGCGTTGCCCGGGACACAAAGAACACTGAAGCTTTCTTT.